This T cell receptor beta chain was sequenced during a study of T-cell memory formation after mild COVID-19. This clonotype was recorded a few times. From the 5' RACE reads, TCRdb called clonotypes with MiXCR, one entry per CDR3 protein. The sample has 250,000 to 300,000 distinct CDR3 sequences; over 7% are singletons. Germline values: CDR1 SQVTM, CDR2 ANQGSEA. Trimming left V 1 base short and J 0 bases short, with 4 bases between. The CDR3 runs to 12 residues. This receptor was taken from a man aged 18 to 35 who had mild COVID-19 (a few samples of this study predate the infection). Cell type and time point are not known. The chain links TRBV29-1 to TRBJ2-7, with D uncertain. Sample: PBMCs or a T cell subset sorted from them (not recorded which). The CDR3: CSVEGASYEQYF. The CDR3 DNA reads as TGCAGCGTTGAAGGGGCCTCCTACGAGCAGTACTTC.